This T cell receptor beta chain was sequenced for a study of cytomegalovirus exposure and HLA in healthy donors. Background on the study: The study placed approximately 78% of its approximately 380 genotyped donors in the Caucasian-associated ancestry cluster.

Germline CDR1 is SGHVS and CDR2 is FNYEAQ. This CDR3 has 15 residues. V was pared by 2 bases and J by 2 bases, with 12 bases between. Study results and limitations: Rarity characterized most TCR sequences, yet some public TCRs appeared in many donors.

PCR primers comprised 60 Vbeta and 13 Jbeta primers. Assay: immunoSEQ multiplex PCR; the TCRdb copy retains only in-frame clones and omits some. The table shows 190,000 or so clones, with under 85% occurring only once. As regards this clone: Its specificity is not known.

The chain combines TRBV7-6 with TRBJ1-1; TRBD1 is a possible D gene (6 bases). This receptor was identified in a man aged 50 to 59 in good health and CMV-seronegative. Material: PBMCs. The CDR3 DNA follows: TGTGCCAGCAGCTTACTTGAAGGGGGAAACACTGAAGCTTTCTTT. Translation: CASSLLEGGNTEAFF.